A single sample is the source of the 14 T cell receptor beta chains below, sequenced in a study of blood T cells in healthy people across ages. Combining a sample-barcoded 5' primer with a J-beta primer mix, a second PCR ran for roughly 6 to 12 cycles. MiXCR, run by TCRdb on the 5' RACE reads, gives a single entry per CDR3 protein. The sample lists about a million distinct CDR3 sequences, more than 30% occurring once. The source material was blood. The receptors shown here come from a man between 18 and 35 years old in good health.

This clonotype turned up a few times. The CDR3 nucleotides are TGTGCCATCAGTGCGGGGGCCTATGGCTACACCTTC. This encodes CAISAGAYGYTF. This chain joins TRBV10-3 and TRBJ1-2, with a weak D call TRBD1 (6 bases). The CDR3 loop spans 12 amino acids. With 4 bases removed from V and 4 bases from J, the gap between germline ends came to 7 bases. Per germline, CDR1 ENHRY and CDR2 SYGVKD.

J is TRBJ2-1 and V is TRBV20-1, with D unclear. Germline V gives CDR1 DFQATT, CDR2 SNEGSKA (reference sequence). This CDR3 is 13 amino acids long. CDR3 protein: CSYTQRPYNEQFF. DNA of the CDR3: TGCAGCTATACTCAGCGCCCCTACAATGAGCAGTTCTTC.

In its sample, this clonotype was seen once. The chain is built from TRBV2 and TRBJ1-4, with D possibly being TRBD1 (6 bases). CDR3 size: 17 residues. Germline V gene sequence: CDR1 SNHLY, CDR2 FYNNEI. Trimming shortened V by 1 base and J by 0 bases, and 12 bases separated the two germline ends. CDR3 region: CASSEELDRSTNEKLFF. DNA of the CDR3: TGTGCCAGCAGTGAAGAGCTCGACAGGTCAACTAATGAAAAACTGTTTTTT.

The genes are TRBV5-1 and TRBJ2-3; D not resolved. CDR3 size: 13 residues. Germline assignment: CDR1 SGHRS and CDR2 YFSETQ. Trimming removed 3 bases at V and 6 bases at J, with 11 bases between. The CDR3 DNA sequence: TGCGCCAGCAGCTCCCTAGTCTTCGATACGCAGTATTTT. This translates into CASSSLVFDTQYF.

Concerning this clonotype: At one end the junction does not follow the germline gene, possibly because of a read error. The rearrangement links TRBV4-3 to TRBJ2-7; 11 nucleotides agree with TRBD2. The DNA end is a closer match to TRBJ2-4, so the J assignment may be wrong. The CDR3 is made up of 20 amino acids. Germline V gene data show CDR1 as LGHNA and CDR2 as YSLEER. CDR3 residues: CASSQDTSGGSGRAKDIQYF. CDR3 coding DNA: TGCGCCAGCAGCCAAGATACTAGCGGGGGATCCGGACGAGCCAAAGACATTCAGTACTTC.

The CDR3 here is CASSFTSGSTDTQYF. The CDR3 nucleotides are TGTGCCAGCAGTTTTACTAGCGGGAGCACAGATACGCAGTATTTT. The V call is TRBV6-5, the J call TRBJ2-3, with 9 bases that match TRBD2. V shed 4 bases, J shed 0 bases, and the junction held 2 bases outside the gene matches. CDR1 is MNHEY, CDR2 SVGAGI, per germline. This CDR3 comprises 15 residues.

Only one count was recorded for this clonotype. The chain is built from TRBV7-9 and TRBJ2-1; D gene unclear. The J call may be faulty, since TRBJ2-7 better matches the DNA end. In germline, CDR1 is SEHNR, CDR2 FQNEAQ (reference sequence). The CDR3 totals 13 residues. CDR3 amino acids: CASSSRGPYEQYF. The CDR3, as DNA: TGTGCCAGCAGCTCCCGTGGGCCCTACGAGCAGTACTTC.

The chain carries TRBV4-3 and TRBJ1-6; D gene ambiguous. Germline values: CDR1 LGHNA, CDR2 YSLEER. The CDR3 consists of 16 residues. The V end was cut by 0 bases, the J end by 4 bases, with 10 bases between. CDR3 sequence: CASSQESVRYNSPLHF. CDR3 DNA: TGCGCCAGCAGCCAAGAAAGCGTCCGATATAATTCACCCCTCCACTTT.

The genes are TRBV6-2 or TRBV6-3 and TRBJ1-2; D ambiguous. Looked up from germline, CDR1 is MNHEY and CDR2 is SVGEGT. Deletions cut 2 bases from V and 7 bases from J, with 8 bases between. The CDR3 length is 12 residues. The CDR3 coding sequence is TGTGCCAGCAGTTACGTCCAGCTTGGCTACACCTTC. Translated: CASSYVQLGYTF.

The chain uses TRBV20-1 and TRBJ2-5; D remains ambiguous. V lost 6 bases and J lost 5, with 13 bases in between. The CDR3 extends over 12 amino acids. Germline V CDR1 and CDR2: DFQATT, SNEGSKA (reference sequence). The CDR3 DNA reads TGCAGTGCACCAAACGACGGGGAGACCCAGTACTTC. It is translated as CSAPNDGETQYF.

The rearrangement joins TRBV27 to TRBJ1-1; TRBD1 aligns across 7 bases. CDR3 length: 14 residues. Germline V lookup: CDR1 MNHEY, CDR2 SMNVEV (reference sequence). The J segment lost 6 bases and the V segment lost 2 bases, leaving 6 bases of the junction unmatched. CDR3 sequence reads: CASSLDRARAEAFF. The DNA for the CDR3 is TGTGCCAGCAGTTTAGACAGGGCTCGGGCTGAAGCTTTCTTT.

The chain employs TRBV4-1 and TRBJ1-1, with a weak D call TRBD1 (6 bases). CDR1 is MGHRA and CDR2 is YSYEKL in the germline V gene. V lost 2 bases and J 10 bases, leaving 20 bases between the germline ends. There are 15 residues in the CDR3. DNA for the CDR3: TGCGCCAGCAGCCAATCACCCACAGGGCGAGGGGGAGCTTTCTTT. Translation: CASSQSPTGRGGAFF.

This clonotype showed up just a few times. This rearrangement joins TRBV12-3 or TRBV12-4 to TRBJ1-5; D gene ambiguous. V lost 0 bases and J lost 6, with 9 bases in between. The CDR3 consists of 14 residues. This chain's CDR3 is CASSLAMGSQPQHF. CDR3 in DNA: TGTGCCAGCAGTTTAGCGATGGGGTCTCAGCCCCAGCATTTT.

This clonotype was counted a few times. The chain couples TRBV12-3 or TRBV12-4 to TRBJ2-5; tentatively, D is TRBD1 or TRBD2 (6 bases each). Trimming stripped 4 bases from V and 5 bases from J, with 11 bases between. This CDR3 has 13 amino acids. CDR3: CASSWGAGETQYF. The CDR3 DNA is TGTGCCAGCAGTTGGGGGGCTGGGGAGACCCAGTACTTC.